Following are 18 T cell receptor beta chains from one sample sequenced in a study of blood T cell repertoires in COVID-19. Some clones are missing from TCRdb's copy, which holds only in-frame ones; the method was immunoSEQ multiplex PCR. The sample shows some 500,000 clones, about 89% of them seen only once. Sequenced input: peripheral blood. These receptors were collected from a woman between 50 and 59 years old with COVID-19, enrolled during active disease.

V usage is TRBV12-3 or TRBV12-4 and J usage is TRBJ1-2; D might be TRBD1 (5 bases). Trimming shortened V by 7 bases and J by 6 bases, and 15 bases separated the two germline ends. The CDR3 has 13 amino acids. The CDR3 DNA reads as TGTGCCAGCAAAGAAGCACAGGTAGATGGCTACACCTTC. Translation: CASKEAQVDGYTF.

This chain links TRBV24-1 with TRBJ1-1, with TRBD1 matching 9 bases. Germline trimming cut 3 bases from V and 6 bases from J; bases unmatched to any gene: 7. Germline lookup yields CDR1 KGHDR and CDR2 SFDVKD. The CDR3 is 15 amino acids. In nucleotides, the CDR3 is TGTGCCACCAGTGATGAGGGACAGGGTGTTGCTGAAGCTTTCTTT. Its translation is CATSDEGQGVAEAFF.

As for this clone: A much larger clone differs from this one at a single base, so this may be a read error. This chain connects TRBV2 to TRBJ2-7, with TRBD2 identical over 12 bases. Germline CDR1 SNHLY, CDR2 FYNNEI. V lost 1 base to trimming and J lost 2 bases; unmatched junction nucleotides: 0. CDR3 length: 15 residues. The CDR3 DNA reads as TGTGCCAGCAGTGAAGGACTAGCGGGGGCCTACGAGCAGTACTTC. Amino acids: CASSEGLAGAYEQYF.

The rearrangement joins TRBV24-1 to TRBJ1-5; TRBD1 aligns across 7 bases. J gave up 5 bases and V 8 bases, and 20 bases lay outside the gene matches. CDR1 and CDR2 (germline): KGHDR, SFDVKD. There are 18 residues in the CDR3. As DNA, the CDR3 is TGTGCCACCACCCTTTACCGGAGACAGGGACACTGGTATCAGCCCCAGCATTTT. As protein: CATTLYRRQGHWYQPQHF.

V is TRBV11-3 and J is TRBJ2-7; possible D gene TRBD2, 6 bases. The V gene lost 1 base and the J gene lost 6 bases, with 10 bases spanning the gap. CDR3 length equals 13 residues. Per the germline V gene, CDR1 is SGHNT and CDR2 is YENEEA. For the CDR3, the DNA is TGTGCCAGCAGCTTAGGTCCCGGGGGCGAGCAGTACTTC. Translating gives CASSLGPGGEQYF.

The chain uses TRBV7-3 and TRBJ1-5, with 8 bases identical to TRBD1. Germline lookup yields CDR1 SGHTA and CDR2 FQGTGA. CDR3 length: 16 amino acids. Trimming removed 5 bases from V and 1 base from J; junction bases left unmatched: 7. CDR3 nucleotide sequence: TGTGCCAGCAGCGGTAGGACAGGGTGCAGCAATCAGCCCCAGCATTTT. Translated, it gives CASSGRTGCSNQPQHF.

The chain has TRBV3-1 (or the pseudogene TRBV3-2) and TRBJ2-3; 13 nucleotides line up with TRBD2. The CDR3 contains 17 residues. Germline V gives CDR1 LGHDT, CDR2 YNNKEL (reference sequence). V shed 0 bases, J shed 3 bases, and the junction held 3 bases outside the gene matches. The CDR3 region is CASSQELAGGRTDTQYF. The CDR3 DNA follows: TGTGCCAGCAGCCAAGAACTAGCGGGGGGGCGTACAGATACGCAGTATTTT.

The chain has TRBV9 and TRBJ2-5, with 8 bases lining up with TRBD1. CDR3 length: 14 amino acids. The junction had 3 bases not matched to a gene; V was cut back by 1 base and J by 4 bases. The germline V gene encodes CDR1 SGDLS and CDR2 YYNGEE. The CDR3 sequence is CASSVTGGSETQYF. The DNA of the CDR3 is TGTGCCAGCAGCGTAACAGGGGGGTCAGAGACCCAGTACTTC.

The chain joins TRBV30 to TRBJ1-6; TRBD1 matches 7 bases. This CDR3 is built from 17 residues. Germline values: CDR1 GTSNPN, CDR2 SVGIG (reference sequence). After removal of 2 bases from V and 8 bases from J, the junction contained 15 bases not matched to a gene. The CDR3 DNA reads TGTGCCTGGAGTATTTTCTTGACAGGGCTCCCTGATTCACCCCTCCACTTT. Protein sequence: CAWSIFLTGLPDSPLHF.

The rearrangement joins TRBV7-3 to TRBJ1-6, with a possible D match to TRBD1 (6 bases). There are 14 residues in the CDR3. CDR1 and CDR2 from the germline V gene are SGHTA and FQGTGA. V was trimmed by 9 bases and J by 7 bases, leaving 16 bases between them. Here the CDR3 DNA reads TGTGCCAGTCGACCGACAGGTTGGAATTCACCCCTCCACTTT. Amino acids: CASRPTGWNSPLHF.

This clone was found once. The chain joins TRBV6-5 to TRBJ1-2; D remains ambiguous. The CDR3 consists of 15 residues. Looked up from germline, CDR1 is MNHEY and CDR2 is SVGAGI. V lost 6 bases, J lost 0 bases, and 14 bases lay in between. CDR3 amino acids: CASSKSRIPNYGYTF. DNA of the CDR3: TGTGCCAGCAGCAAGAGCAGGATTCCTAACTATGGCTACACCTTC.

The CDR3, as DNA: TGCAGCGCCAAGCGGGAGCAGAACACTGAAGCTTTCTTT. It codes for CSAKREQNTEAFF. The J gene is TRBJ1-1, the V gene TRBV29-1; D ambiguous. CDR3 length equals 13 residues. CDR1 is SQVTM and CDR2 is ANQGSEA in the germline V gene. Trimming took 7 bases from V and 1 from J, leaving 13 bases between them.

This chain joins TRBV29-1 and TRBJ2-2; TRBD1 might be the D (6 bases). V was cut by 6 bases and J by 0 bases, with 17 bases left in between. The CDR3 has 16 amino acids. Germline CDR1 and CDR2: SQVTM and ANQGSEA. This CDR3 reads CSVPRWGRTNTGELFF. The CDR3 DNA reads TGCAGCGTCCCCAGGTGGGGGCGGACGAACACCGGGGAGCTGTTTTTT.

The gene calls are TRBV21-1 and TRBJ1-1; no DNA check was done on the table's D call, TRBD1. TRBV21-1 is an annotated pseudogene. The CDR3 is 14 amino acids. The CDR3 DNA is TGTGCCATACTTTTACAGGGGTTCGGCACTGAAGCTTTCTTT. Translated: CAILLQGFGTEAFF.

The chain links TRBV4-1 to TRBJ1-2, with D possibly being TRBD1 (6 bases). The V and J ends lost 1 base and 4 bases respectively, with 10 bases between them. Germline lookup yields CDR1 MGHRA and CDR2 YSYEKL. This CDR3 is 14 amino acids long. This CDR3 reads CASSQGAGVYGYTF. The CDR3, as DNA: TGCGCCAGCAGCCAAGGGGCAGGGGTCTATGGCTACACCTTC.

CDR3 sequence: CATSRDFGGDEQFF. The CDR3, as DNA: TGTGCCACCAGCAGAGATTTTGGGGGGGATGAGCAGTTCTTC. The chain joins TRBV15 to TRBJ2-1; TRBD2 matches 7 bases. The CDR3 is 14 residues long. The ends lost 0 bases at V and 8 bases at J; junction bases unmatched: 4. The germline CDR1 and CDR2 sequences are LNHNV and YYDKDF (reference sequence).

The CDR3 bases are TGCAGCGTTCGTAATACAGGGAACATTCAGTACTTC. It encodes CSVRNTGNIQYF. The chain carries TRBV29-1 and TRBJ2-4; D is possibly TRBD1 (6 bases). Germline CDR1 and CDR2: SQVTM and ANQGSEA. The CDR3 covers 12 residues. V was pared by 5 bases and J by 7 bases, with 12 bases between.

The chain combines TRBV19 with TRBJ1-6; 7 nucleotides agree with TRBD1. V gave up 7 bases and J gave up 9 bases; unmatched junction bases: 3. The V gene's germline CDR1 is LNHDA and CDR2 SQIVND (reference sequence). The CDR3 has 12 amino acids. The CDR3 nucleotides are TGTGCCAGTACTACAGGGGTTTCACCCCTCCACTTT. Its protein product is CASTTGVSPLHF. Using reference TRBV19 and TRBJ1-6 for the parts outside the CDR3, the full variable domain is DGGITQSPKYLFRKEGQNVTLSCEQNLNHDAMYWYRQDPGQGLRLIYYSQIVNDFQKGDIAEGYSVSREKKESFPLTVTSAQKNPTAFYLCASTTGVSPLHFGNGTRLTVT.